This T cell receptor beta chain was profiled in a study of blood T cell repertoires in COVID-19. Trimming pared 2 bases from V and 7 bases from J, leaving 6 bases between. Per germline, CDR1 MNHNS and CDR2 SASEGT. The length of the CDR3 is 11 residues. Clones were sequenced by immunoSEQ multiplex PCR, and TCRdb holds only the in-frame ones, with some missing. The data contain almost 500,000 clones, around nine tenths of them seen just once; the ten biggest clones take up 7% to 10%. This TCR was sampled from a woman aged 60-70 years who had recovered from COVID-19. The specimen sequenced was PBMCs or T cells enriched from blood (not recorded which). The V call is TRBV6-1, the J call TRBJ2-7; perhaps TRBD1 as D (6 bases). CDR3 DNA sequence: TGTGCCAGCAGTGAAAGGGGGGAGCAGTACGTC. Translation gives CASSERGEQYV.